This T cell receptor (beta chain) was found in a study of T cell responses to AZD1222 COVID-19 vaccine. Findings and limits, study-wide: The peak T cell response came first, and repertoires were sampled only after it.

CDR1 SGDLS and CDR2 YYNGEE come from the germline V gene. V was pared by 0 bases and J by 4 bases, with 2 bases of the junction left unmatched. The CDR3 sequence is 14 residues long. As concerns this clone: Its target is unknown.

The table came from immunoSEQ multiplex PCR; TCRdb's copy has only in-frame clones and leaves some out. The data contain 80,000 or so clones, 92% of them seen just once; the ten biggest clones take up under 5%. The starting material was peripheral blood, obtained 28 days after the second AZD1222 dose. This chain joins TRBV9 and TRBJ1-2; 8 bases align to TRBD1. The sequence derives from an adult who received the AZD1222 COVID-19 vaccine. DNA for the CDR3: TGTGCCAGCAGCGTAGAGGGGACAGGCTATGGCTACACCTTC. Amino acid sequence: CASSVEGTGYGYTF.